The 25 T cell receptor beta chains reported below all come from one sample, sequenced in a study of shared clonotypes between healthy human individuals (dated by TCRdb to 2020 to 2021). Library construction relied on the immunoSEQ multiplex PCR assay. In its TCRdb copy, this immuneACCESS table keeps in-frame sequences only and misses some clones. Where compared with another copy, unresolved V genes explain less than half of these, and the others have no known cause. The sample table shows roughly 640,000 clones, and about 74% are seen once. The ten largest clonotypes hold under 2% of the sample. Sequenced: memory CD4+ T cells sorted from blood. The sample's cell subset or site label is to be understood as: CD45RA-negative fraction. These receptors all stem from a woman under 40 in good health.

The chain is built from TRBV5-4 and TRBJ1-3; D possibly corresponds to TRBD1 (5 bases). Trimming took 4 bases from V and 4 from J, leaving 15 bases between them. The CDR3 sequence is 15 residues long. Germline V gene data show CDR1 as SGHNT and CDR2 as YYREEE (reference sequence). The CDR3 region has the DNA TGTGCCAGCAGCCTCGGGACTTCGGGCGGAAACACCATATATTTT. Its translation: CASSLGTSGGNTIYF.

The chain links TRBV7-2 to TRBJ2-1; 8 bases are a match to TRBD2. The germline CDR1 and CDR2 sequences are SGHTA and FQGNSA. There are 15 residues in the CDR3. V lost 5 bases to trimming and J lost 2 bases; unmatched junction nucleotides: 5. CDR3 protein: CASSLYGRAYNEQFF. The CDR3, as DNA: TGTGCCAGCAGCCTTTACGGGAGGGCCTACAATGAGCAGTTCTTC.

The rearrangement uses TRBV4-2 and TRBJ2-2; TRBD2 agrees at 7 bases. This CDR3 comprises 17 residues. Germline CDR1 is LGHNA and CDR2 is YNFKEQ. The trim removed 1 base at V and 0 bases at J, leaving 5 bases unmatched. CDR3 sequence: CASSQGAREANTGELFF. In DNA, the CDR3 is TGTGCCAGCAGCCAAGGGGCCCGGGAGGCGAACACCGGGGAGCTGTTTTTT.

This chain connects TRBV4-1 to TRBJ2-7, with 16 bases aligning to TRBD2. From germline, CDR1 is MGHRA and CDR2 YSYEKL. The CDR3 totals 16 residues. V lost 4 bases and J lost 2; bases outside the gene matches: 2. The CDR3 loop is CASSLGTSGRAYEQYF. DNA of the CDR3: TGCGCCAGCAGCCTCGGGACTAGCGGGAGGGCCTACGAGCAGTACTTC.

The rearrangement links TRBV7-9 to TRBJ2-3; D gene unclear. Germline lookup yields CDR1 SEHNR and CDR2 FQNEAQ (reference sequence). The ends were cut back, 5 bases at V and 4 bases at J, with 7 bases in the middle. The CDR3 length is 12 residues. CDR3 coding DNA: TGTGCCAGCAGCCCCGAAGCAGATACGCAGTATTTT. This sequence encodes CASSPEADTQYF.

The chain links TRBV28 to TRBJ1-4; TRBD1 might be the D (5 bases). CDR1 MDHEN and CDR2 SYDVKM come from the germline V gene. The CDR3 covers 13 residues. V gave up 8 bases and J gave up 6 bases, with 13 bases separating them. The DNA for the CDR3 is TGTGCCAGCTCGGGGGGGGAGTATGAAAAACTGTTTTTT. It translates to CASSGGEYEKLFF.

This clone has more than one count but fewer than ten. The chain uses TRBV28 and TRBJ1-2, with 10 bases fitting TRBD1. This CDR3 has 17 residues. Trimming cost V 5 bases and J 2 bases; bases outside gene matches: 11. The germline gives CDR1 MDHEN, CDR2 SYDVKM. DNA for the CDR3: TGTGCCAGCAGTATAGGGGACAGGGGACATTGGAACTATGGCTACACCTTC. Protein: CASSIGDRGHWNYGYTF.

This rearrangement joins TRBV2 to TRBJ1-2; 7 positions match TRBD1. V lost 7 bases, J lost 8 bases, and 16 bases stayed unmatched. Germline V CDR1 and CDR2: SNHLY, FYNNEI. The CDR3 consists of 15 residues. CDR3 protein: CASNLDRLKIQGYTF. The CDR3 coding sequence is TGTGCCAGCAACTTGGACAGGCTGAAAATCCAGGGCTACACCTTC.

The chain carries TRBV28 and TRBJ2-5, with 11 bases identical to TRBD1. Trimming took 6 bases from V and 6 from J; bases not matched to a gene: 6. Per the germline V gene, CDR1 is MDHEN and CDR2 is SYDVKM. This CDR3 is 14 amino acids long. Here the CDR3 DNA reads TGTGCCAGCAGCTCTGGACAGGGGGCTAAGACCCAGTACTTC. Protein product: CASSSGQGAKTQYF.

The V call is TRBV10-1, the J call TRBJ1-5; the D is unclear. The V and J ends lost 3 bases and 9 bases respectively, with 9 bases between them. This CDR3 has 12 residues. From germline, CDR1 is WNHNN and CDR2 SYGVQD (reference sequence). CDR3 nucleotides: TGCGCCAGCAGTGACGGTCCTGGGCCCCAGCATTTT. It specifies CASSDGPGPQHF.

This clone was counted between two and nine times. The V gene is TRBV5-1, the J gene TRBJ2-5; 11 bases are a match to TRBD2. Germline V gene data show CDR1 as SGHRS and CDR2 as YFSETQ. V shed 0 bases, J shed 5 bases, and the junction held 6 bases outside the gene matches. The CDR3 is 16 amino acids. The CDR3 DNA reads TGCGCCAGCAGCTTGGATAGCGGGAGGGCCTTGGAGACCCAGTACTTC. Amino acids: CASSLDSGRALETQYF.

This clone has only one observation. The genes are TRBV15 and TRBJ2-4; possibly TRBD1 for D (7 bases). Trimming pared 0 bases from V and 13 bases from J, leaving 19 bases between. Germline CDR1 is LNHNV and CDR2 is YYDKDF (reference sequence). The CDR3 totals 15 residues. As DNA, the CDR3 is TGTGCCACCAGCAGAGATTCGGTCGGGCGGGGACAGCAGTACTTC. It specifies CATSRDSVGRGQQYF.

The CDR3 sequence is CSVEMMVGLVTYEQYF. The CDR3 bases are TGCAGCGTTGAAATGATGGTGGGCCTGGTGACCTACGAGCAGTACTTC. The chain recombines TRBV29-1 with TRBJ2-7; no firm D call. Germline V lookup: CDR1 SQVTM, CDR2 ANQGSEA. The length of the CDR3 is 16 residues. V dropped 2 bases and J dropped 2 bases, with 19 bases sitting between them.

The chain uses TRBV6-6 and TRBJ1-5, with D maybe TRBD1 (6 bases). The CDR3 runs to 15 residues. From germline, CDR1 is MNHNY and CDR2 SVGAGI (reference sequence). Trimming took off 6 bases at V and 0 bases at J, with 12 bases between the two ends. The CDR3 region is CASSPRGRSNQPQHF. CDR3 nucleotide sequence: TGTGCCAGCAGCCCCAGGGGACGTAGCAATCAGCCCCAGCATTTT.

The chain joins TRBV10-3 to TRBJ2-3; 8 bases fit TRBD2. Unmatched junction bases numbered 12, after V lost 0 bases and J lost 4 bases. Looked up from germline, CDR1 is ENHRY and CDR2 is SYGVKD. This CDR3 is 18 amino acids long. The CDR3 sequence is CAISESIGTSRVADTQYF. CDR3 bases: TGTGCCATCAGTGAGTCGATAGGGACTAGTCGGGTCGCAGATACGCAGTATTTT.

The V gene is TRBV5-1, the J gene TRBJ1-2, with TRBD1 matching over 12 bases. Trimming removed 4 bases from V and 7 bases from J; junction bases left unmatched: 5. This CDR3 is built from 14 residues. In germline, CDR1 is SGHRS, CDR2 YFSETQ. This CDR3 is CASSPGQGASGYTF. The CDR3 DNA reads as TGCGCCAGCAGCCCGGGACAGGGGGCAAGTGGCTACACCTTC.

The chain joins TRBV13 to TRBJ2-7; D is perhaps TRBD1 (5 bases). V lost 4 bases and J 1 base, leaving 8 bases between the germline ends. CDR3 size: 13 residues. Germline V gives CDR1 PRHDT, CDR2 FYEKMQ (reference sequence). The CDR3 protein is CASSYAGSYEQYF. The CDR3 DNA sequence: TGTGCCAGCAGCTACGCAGGGTCCTACGAGCAGTACTTC.

This clone has a single count. The CDR3 DNA is TGCGCCAGCAGCCGTACAGCTAGCGGGCGTACCGACAATGAGCAGTTCTTC. This sequence encodes CASSRTASGRTDNEQFF. The chain joins TRBV5-1 to TRBJ2-1; 8 bases agree with TRBD2. This CDR3 has 17 amino acids. Trimming removed 4 bases from V and 5 bases from J; junction bases left unmatched: 14. The V gene's germline CDR1 is SGHRS and CDR2 YFSETQ.

This clone was observed a single time. The rearrangement uses TRBV28 and TRBJ2-5; 10 positions agree with TRBD2. V was pared by 4 bases and J by 5 bases, with 13 bases of the junction left unmatched. This CDR3 region has 17 residues. Germline V gives CDR1 MDHEN, CDR2 SYDVKM. For the CDR3, the DNA is TGTGCCAGCAGTTCCCGCCTAGCGGGAGTCTTCAGCGAGACCCAGTACTTC. Its translation: CASSSRLAGVFSETQYF.

The rearrangement uses TRBV4-1 and TRBJ1-5, with TRBD1 matching 10 bases. The V gene end was trimmed by 4 bases and the J gene end by 5 bases; junction bases not matched to a gene: 5. This CDR3 comprises 15 residues. Germline V gene data show CDR1 as MGHRA and CDR2 as YSYEKL. CDR3 sequence (DNA): TGCGCCAGCAGCCTCGGACAGGGGGTATATCAGCCCCAGCATTTT. This encodes CASSLGQGVYQPQHF.

As DNA, the CDR3 is TGTGCCAGCATCCTAGCGGGAGGTGGTTGGGCAGATACGCAGTATTTT. This translates into CASILAGGGWADTQYF. The chain carries TRBV28 and TRBJ2-3; the match to TRBD2 covers 11 bases. This CDR3 comprises 16 residues. Germline trimming cut 7 bases from V and 4 bases from J; bases unmatched to any gene: 10. The germline gives CDR1 MDHEN, CDR2 SYDVKM.

This clone was seen only a few times. The sample holds other DNA sequences that translate to the same CDR3. The chain recombines TRBV7-9 with TRBJ2-7; no clear D gene. The CDR3 contains 14 residues. The germline V and J ends were trimmed by 2 bases and 0 bases, with 8 bases remaining between them. Germline lookup yields CDR1 SEHNR and CDR2 FQNEAQ (reference sequence). In nucleotides, the CDR3 is TGTGCCAGCAGCTTACAAGGCGACTCCTACGAGCAGTACTTC. Its translation is CASSLQGDSYEQYF.

The chain combines TRBV5-1 with TRBJ1-4, with a weak D call TRBD1 (5 bases). Germline CDR1 reads SGHRS; CDR2 reads YFSETQ. The length of the CDR3 is 15 residues. The V end lost 2 bases, the J end lost 5 bases, and 13 bases lay between the germline ends. The CDR3, as DNA: TGCGCCAGCAGCTTCGACAGCTCCCTAAATGAAAAACTGTTTTTT. Translated, it gives CASSFDSSLNEKLFF.

The chain has TRBV2 and TRBJ1-1; D unclear. The CDR3 is made up of 15 amino acids. Per the germline V gene, CDR1 is SNHLY and CDR2 is FYNNEI. The germline V and J ends were trimmed by 2 bases and 3 bases, with 13 bases remaining between them. CDR3 protein: CASSELSGGYTEAFF. CDR3 sequence (DNA): TGTGCCAGCAGTGAACTTTCGGGCGGTTACACTGAAGCTTTCTTT.

This sequence joins TRBV7-3 and TRBJ2-7, with D unresolved. Trimming cost V 5 bases and J 3 bases, with 8 bases left between them. Germline V gives CDR1 SGHTA, CDR2 FQGTGA. This CDR3 has 12 amino acids. CDR3 loop: CASSTHRYEQYF. The CDR3 DNA reads TGTGCCAGCAGCACTCACCGCTACGAGCAGTACTTC.